Described below is a single T cell receptor beta chain sequence and its context. Primers included in the PCR were 60 Vbeta and 13 Jbeta primers. The assay was immunoSEQ multiplex PCR, and TCRdb's table has in-frame clones only and misses some. The sample lists over 95,000 clones; about 64% were seen once. The data were obtained in a study of cytomegalovirus exposure and HLA in healthy donors. V lost 1 base and J 1 base, leaving 7 bases between the germline ends. From germline, CDR1 is KGHSH and CDR2 LQKENI. The CDR3 contains 14 residues. V and J are TRBV18 and TRBJ1-1, with D unclear. This receptor was taken from a man in his late teens or twenties in good health and CMV-seropositive. The sequenced sample was PBMCs. As DNA, the CDR3 is TGTGCCAGCTCACCACTCTCAGAGAACACTGAAGCTTTCTTT. This gives the protein CASSPLSENTEAFF.